These 17 T cell receptor beta chains were all obtained from the same sample, sequenced in a study of regulatory T cells in long-lasting Graves disease. iRepertoire HTBI primers and Arm-PCR of CDR3 regions built TCR beta libraries. One entry per CDR3 protein results from TCRdb running MiXCR on the multiplex PCR reads. The sample consists of around 360,000 distinct CDR3 sequences, around 15% of them appearing once. The sample's time point: newly diagnosed GD, antithyroid drugs for less than 3 months. The TCR library was made from RNA that had been extracted from PBMCs in TRIzol. This same sample was also taken into another study, of T cells in Graves' hyperthyroidism and ophthalmopathy.

Material: peripheral blood mononuclear cells (PBMCs), obtained at new diagnosis, from a patient treated with antithyroid drugs. Every receptor here comes from a woman between 18 and 29 years old with Graves disease.

This clonotype was found many times. The gene calls are TRBV20-1 and TRBJ1-5; D is possibly TRBD1 (6 bases). V gave up 6 bases and J gave up 3 bases, with 12 bases separating them. CDR1 is DFQATT, CDR2 SNEGSKA, per germline (reference sequence). This CDR3 is built from 13 residues. CDR3 loop: CSANRDHNQPQHF. The DNA for the CDR3 is TGCAGTGCCAACAGGGATCACAATCAGCCCCAGCATTTT.

This clonotype was seen ten or more times. The chain combines TRBV5-1 with TRBJ2-1; D possibly corresponds to TRBD2 (6 bases). The CDR3 is 16 residues long. Trimming pared 0 bases from V and 8 bases from J, leaving 18 bases between. Germline V gene data show CDR1 as SGHRS and CDR2 as YFSETQ. CDR3 region: CASSLGTSRERDEQFF. CDR3 in DNA: TGCGCCAGCAGCTTGGGGACTTCACGGGAGAGGGATGAGCAGTTCTTC.

The V call is TRBV4-1, the J call TRBJ2-5; no definite D call. Per the germline V gene, CDR1 is MGHRA and CDR2 is YSYEKL. V lost 0 bases to trimming and J lost 4 bases, with 12 bases between them. The CDR3 is 15 residues long. Here the CDR3 DNA reads TGCGCCAGCAGCCAAGAGCAAACGAAAGTAGAGACCCAGTACTTC. Its translation: CASSQEQTKVETQYF.

In its sample, this clonotype was seen many times. J is TRBJ2-1 and V is TRBV6-4; 10 positions match TRBD2. The CDR3 has 15 amino acids. V lost 6 bases, J lost 6 bases, and 8 bases stayed unmatched. Germline CDR1 reads MRHNA; CDR2 reads SNTAGT. The CDR3 bases are TGTGCCAGCAGCCGTCTAGCGGGAGCTTCCAATGAGCAGTTCTTC. It encodes CASSRLAGASNEQFF.

The chain uses TRBV5-6 and TRBJ2-1; perhaps TRBD2 as D (10 bases). Trimming stripped 1 base from V and 8 bases from J, with 19 bases between. This CDR3 spans 16 amino acids. Per the germline V gene, CDR1 is SGHDT and CDR2 is YYEEEE. The CDR3 region has the DNA TGTGCCAGCAGCTTGTTAGGGACAGGGACTAGCGATGAGCAGTTCTTC. Translation gives CASSLLGTGTSDEQFF.

This clonotype was observed many times. The CDR3 protein is CASSGGRVGGRNTEAFF. The CDR3 region has the DNA TGTGCCAGCAGTGGGGGCAGGGTCGGGGGCAGGAACACTGAAGCTTTCTTT. The chain recombines TRBV6-1 with TRBJ1-1; TRBD1 might be the D (6 bases). Looked up from germline, CDR1 is MNHNS and CDR2 is SASEGT. V was cut by 4 bases and J by 1 base, with 19 bases left in between. The CDR3 length is 17 residues.

At least ten counts were recorded for this clonotype. The chain uses TRBV12-3 or TRBV12-4 and TRBJ2-5; D is unresolved. The length of the CDR3 is 13 residues. V was cut by 5 bases and J by 2 bases, with 9 bases left in between. Written as DNA, the CDR3 is TGTGCCAGCAGTAACCGGAGACAAGAGACCCAGTACTTC. It is translated as CASSNRRQETQYF.

The sample holds a few counts of this clonotype. A much bigger clone sits one base away, suggesting this may be a read error. This chain connects TRBV30 to TRBJ1-1; maybe TRBD1 (5 bases). The CDR3 is 12 residues long. Per germline, CDR1 GTSNPN and CDR2 SVGIG (reference sequence). V was shortened by 2 bases and J by 7 bases, with 11 bases between the two germline ends. Written as DNA, the CDR3 is TGTGCCTGGAGTTACGGTACAGGTGAAGCTTTCTTT. It encodes CAWSYGTGEAFF.

This clonotype was observed once. The chain employs TRBV2 and TRBJ1-5; 8 bases line up with TRBD1. The germline gives CDR1 SNHLY, CDR2 FYNNEI. The V and J ends lost 7 bases and 0 bases, in that order; junction bases with no gene match: 8. The CDR3 is made up of 16 amino acids. CDR3 sequence: CASTRDRTNSNQPQHF. CDR3 DNA sequence: TGTGCCAGCACCAGGGACAGGACTAATAGCAATCAGCCCCAGCATTTT.

This clonotype was observed at least ten times. The CDR3 reads CASSLGGQGPSEQYF. The CDR3 DNA is TGTGCCAGCAGTTTAGGGGGACAGGGCCCCTCCGAGCAGTACTTC. The chain joins TRBV12-3 or TRBV12-4 to TRBJ2-7, with 9 bases lining up with TRBD1. The J segment lost 6 bases and the V segment lost 1 base, leaving 7 bases of the junction unmatched. The CDR3 runs 15 residues.

Many counts were recorded for this clonotype. CDR3 amino acids: CASSLVSGRGTYEQYF. Written as DNA, the CDR3 is TGTGCCAGCAGCTTAGTTTCCGGGAGGGGAACCTACGAGCAGTACTTC. The V and J genes are TRBV11-2 and TRBJ2-7, with 8 bases fitting TRBD2. Germline lookup yields CDR1 SGHAT and CDR2 FQNNGV. This CDR3 has 16 amino acids. The trim removed 1 base at V and 2 bases at J, leaving 7 bases unmatched. Full variable domain (remainder filled in from reference TRBV11-2 and TRBJ2-7): EAGVAQSPRYKIIEKRQSVAFWCNPISGHATLYWYQQILGQGPKLLIQFQNNGVVDDSQLPKDRFSAERLKGVDSTLKIQPAKLEDSAVYLCASSLVSGRGTYEQYFGPGTRLTVT.

This clonotype was seen many times. The chain couples TRBV11-2 to TRBJ2-5, with D unresolved. Germline CDR1 SGHAT, CDR2 FQNNGV. The V and J ends lost 1 base and 5 bases respectively, with 11 bases between them. The CDR3 is 14 residues long. CDR3 sequence: CASSLGVVGETQYF. The CDR3 region has the DNA TGTGCCAGCAGCTTAGGGGTAGTCGGGGAGACCCAGTACTTC. The complete variable domain, with remaining parts taken from reference TRBV11-2 and TRBJ2-5, reads EAGVAQSPRYKIIEKRQSVAFWCNPISGHATLYWYQQILGQGPKLLIQFQNNGVVDDSQLPKDRFSAERLKGVDSTLKIQPAKLEDSAVYLCASSLGVVGETQYFGPGTRLLVL.

This clonotype was seen many times. The chain couples TRBV12-3 or TRBV12-4 to TRBJ2-1, with 8 positions matching TRBD2. V lost 6 bases, J lost 7 bases, and 11 bases stayed unmatched. This CDR3 is 15 amino acids long. CDR3 sequence reads: CASRASAGGGNEQFF. For the CDR3, the DNA is TGTGCCAGCAGGGCGTCCGCGGGAGGTGGGAATGAGCAGTTCTTC.

This clonotype came up many times. The chain couples TRBV12-3 or TRBV12-4 to TRBJ1-1, with TRBD1 identical over 7 bases. J gave up 2 bases and V 7 bases, and 10 bases lay outside the gene matches. This CDR3 has 15 residues. CDR3 DNA sequence: TGTGCCAGCACTTGGGGAGGGGACAGCAACACTGAAGCTTTCTTT. As protein: CASTWGGDSNTEAFF.

This clonotype came up many times. The V call is TRBV5-1, the J call TRBJ2-2; 7 positions match TRBD2. The CDR3 loop spans 17 amino acids. V shed 1 base and J 3 bases; nucleotides not matched to a gene: 9. Germline V lookup: CDR1 SGHRS, CDR2 YFSETQ. In DNA, the CDR3 is TGCGCCAGCAGCTTGTTCTATCGGGAGGTTCACACCGGGGAGCTGTTTTTT. Its translation is CASSLFYREVHTGELFF. The whole variable domain, remainder taken from reference TRBV5-1 and TRBJ2-2, is KAGVTQTPRYLIKTRGQQVTLSCSPISGHRSVSWYQQTPGQGLQFLFEYFSETQRNKGNFPGRFSGRQFSNSRSEMNVSTLELGDSALYLCASSLFYREVHTGELFFGEGSRLTVL.

In this sample, this clonotype turned up many times. The chain employs TRBV12-3 or TRBV12-4 and TRBJ2-7, with 9 positions matching TRBD1. The CDR3 sequence is 14 residues long. V shed 4 bases and J 3 bases; nucleotides not matched to a gene: 4. This chain's CDR3 is CASSWGQGNYEQYF. In nucleotides, the CDR3 is TGTGCCAGCAGTTGGGGACAGGGTAACTACGAGCAGTACTTC.

The V call is TRBV19, the J call TRBJ2-5; D is uncertain. V lost 3 bases and J 9 bases, leaving 14 bases between the germline ends. This CDR3 is built from 13 residues. CDR1 and CDR2 from the germline V gene are LNHDA and SQIVND (reference sequence). Here the CDR3 reads CASSIRITGAQYF. CDR3 sequence (DNA): TGTGCCAGTAGTATTCGGATCACTGGCGCCCAGTACTTC.